This T cell receptor (beta chain) was sequenced during a study of blood T cell repertoires in COVID-19. At the level of the study: COVID-19 samples, acute and convalescent, were from the United States, Italy and Spain. In each case, the material was cDNA or gDNA derived from T cells, B-cell-depleted T cells, or PBMCs.

There are 13 residues in the CDR3. In germline, CDR1 is SEHNR, CDR2 FQNEAQ (reference sequence). Trimming shortened V by 3 bases and J by 6 bases, and 12 bases separated the two germline ends. Here immunoSEQ multiplex PCR was the method, and the copy in TCRdb shows in-frame clones only, minus some. The sample includes 200,000 to 300,000 clones, about 85% of them seen just once. The specimen was peripheral blood. This sequence joins TRBV7-9 and TRBJ2-7, with D perhaps matching TRBD2 (7 bases). This clonotype was sampled from a man aged 55 to 70 with acute or convalescent COVID-19. In DNA form, the CDR3 reads TGTGCCAGCAGCTTTGCGGGGGCGGCCGAGCAGTACTTC. Translation: CASSFAGAAEQYF.